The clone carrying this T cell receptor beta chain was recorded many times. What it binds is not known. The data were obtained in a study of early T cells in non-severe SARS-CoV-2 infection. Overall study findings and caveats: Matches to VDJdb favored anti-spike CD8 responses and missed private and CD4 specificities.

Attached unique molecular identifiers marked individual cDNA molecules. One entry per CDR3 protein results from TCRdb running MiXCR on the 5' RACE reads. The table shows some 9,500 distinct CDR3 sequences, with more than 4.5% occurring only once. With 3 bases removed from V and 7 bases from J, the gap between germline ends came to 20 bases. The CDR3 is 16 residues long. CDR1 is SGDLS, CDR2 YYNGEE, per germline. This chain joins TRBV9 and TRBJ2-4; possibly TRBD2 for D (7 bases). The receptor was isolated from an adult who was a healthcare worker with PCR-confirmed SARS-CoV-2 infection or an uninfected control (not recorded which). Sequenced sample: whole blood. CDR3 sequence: CASSGGGRETSNIQYF. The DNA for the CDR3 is TGTGCCAGCAGCGGAGGGGGGCGAGAGACTAGCAACATTCAGTACTTC.